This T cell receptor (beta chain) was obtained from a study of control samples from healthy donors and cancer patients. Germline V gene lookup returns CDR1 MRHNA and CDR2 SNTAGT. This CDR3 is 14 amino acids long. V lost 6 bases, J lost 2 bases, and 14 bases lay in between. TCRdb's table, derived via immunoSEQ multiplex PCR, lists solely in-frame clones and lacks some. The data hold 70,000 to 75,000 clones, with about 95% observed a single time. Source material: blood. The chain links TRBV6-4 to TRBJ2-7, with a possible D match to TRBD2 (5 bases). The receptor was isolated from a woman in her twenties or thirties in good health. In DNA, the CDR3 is TGTGCCAGCAGCCCCGGGGTGGGCGCCTACGAGCAGTACTTC. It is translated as CASSPGVGAYEQYF.